This TCR beta chain was obtained from a study of CD8 T cells in ankylosing spondylitis. The study's findings and limits: What seemed typical of ankylosing spondylitis blood was a TCR beta motif built from eight highly homologous variants.

This CDR3 comprises 14 residues. Deletions cut 5 bases from V and 7 bases from J, with 12 bases between. The germline V gene encodes CDR1 MNHEY and CDR2 SMNVEV (reference sequence). This clonotype was counted a few times. Its target is unknown. TCRdb reprocessed the 5' RACE reads via MiXCR and lists one record per CDR3 protein. The sample includes 450,000 or so distinct CDR3 sequences, roughly 26% of them seen just once. The receptor's source is a male donor with ankylosing spondylitis. The rearrangement joins TRBV27 to TRBJ1-6, with D possibly matching TRBD1 (5 bases). Material for sequencing was blood, either unsorted or a sorted T cell fraction (not recorded which). The CDR3 is CASSVQGTNSPLHF. For the CDR3, the DNA is TGTGCCAGCAGTGTCCAGGGCACCAATTCACCCCTCCACTTT.